This T cell receptor beta chain was sequenced for a study of blood T cell repertoires in COVID-19. The wider study: Some COVID-19 samples were acute and others convalescent; all came from the United States, Italy and Spain.

Per the authors' pipeline: Counts of nucleated cells, estimated from reference gene primer amplification, were obtained. The assay was immunoSEQ multiplex PCR, and TCRdb's table has in-frame clones only and misses some. That table gives V, J and clone size, and the DNA gave D and trimming. The table has 200,000 to 250,000 clones, 83% seen once; the top ten hold 7.4%. Germline V lookup: CDR1 SNHLY, CDR2 FYNNEI. Germline trimming cut 7 bases from V and 0 bases from J; bases unmatched to any gene: 3. The length of the CDR3 is 13 residues. This chain joins TRBV2 and TRBJ2-7; 7 positions agree with TRBD1. The sequencing input was peripheral blood. The receptor comes from a woman aged 45 to 65 with acute or convalescent COVID-19. The CDR3 nucleotides are TGTGCCAGCAACTGGGACAGCTCCTACGAGCAGTACTTC. Amino acid sequence: CASNWDSSYEQYF.